This T cell receptor (beta chain) appears in the sequencing data of a study of blood T cell repertoires in COVID-19. Across the study: Samples came from the United States, Italy and Spain, spanning acute and convalescent COVID-19. PBMCs, B-cell-depleted T cells, or T cells provided the cDNA or gDNA that made up the material.

Original processing notes: Nucleated cell counts were estimated from reference gene primer amplification. Data came from immunoSEQ multiplex PCR; TCRdb stores just in-frame clones and leaves some out. From that table come the V and J calls and clone size; the DNA was used to work out D and trimming. This table holds roughly 95,000 clones, about 89% found once. The CDR3 length is 13 residues. Germline CDR1 reads ENHRY; CDR2 reads SYGVKD. With 6 bases clipped from V and 3 bases from J, the junction kept 3 bases outside the gene matches. Sequenced sample: peripheral blood. V usage is TRBV10-3 and J usage is TRBJ2-5; 8 bases are shared with TRBD1. The TCR comes from a woman in her forties or fifties in a cohort sampled during active COVID-19. DNA of the CDR3: TGTGCCATCAGCCAGACAGGGGAAGAGACCCAGTACTTC. Residues: CAISQTGEETQYF.